The rows below give T cell receptor beta chains drawn from one sample of a study of blood T cell repertoires in COVID-19. Measured with immunoSEQ multiplex PCR; TCRdb has only the in-frame clones, and not every one. Seen here are 90,000 to 130,000 clones, approximately 78% observed once, and the top ten hold approximately 7.9%. The sample comprised peripheral blood. The receptors derive from a man between 65 and 80 years old with acute or convalescent COVID-19. Both conserved end residues are part of each CDR3. Fields, in order: J gene, V gene, clone size, D gene, CDR3 DNA, CDR3 protein. The D gene is left open where the match is weak. Expanded clones are given a class, and other clones once, few, many or no size at all.

j_gene: TRBJ2-1; v_gene: TRBV28; abundance: .; d_gene: TRBD1; CDR3nt: TGTGCCAGCAGTCATACAGGGGCTGGCAATGAGCAGTTCTTC; CDR3aa: CASSHTGAGNEQFF
j_gene: TRBJ2-4; v_gene: TRBV6-1; abundance: .; d_gene: .; CDR3nt: TGTGCCAGCAGTGAAAGGGGCCAACTAGCCAAAAACATTCAGTACTTC; CDR3aa: CASSERGQLAKNIQYF
j_gene: TRBJ2-2; v_gene: TRBV19; abundance: .; d_gene: TRBD2; CDR3nt: TGTGCCAGTAGGCGCGGGGGACCGAACACCGGGGAGCTGTTTTTT; CDR3aa: CASRRGGPNTGELFF
j_gene: TRBJ2-3; v_gene: TRBV2; abundance: .; d_gene: .; CDR3nt: TGTGCCAGCAGTGAGGCTGCAGATACGCAGTATTTT; CDR3aa: CASSEAADTQYF
j_gene: TRBJ2-5; v_gene: TRBV18; abundance: .; d_gene: .; CDR3nt: TGTGCCAGCTCACCCCTCTCCACAGGAATCGAAGAGACCCAGTACTTC; CDR3aa: CASSPLSTGIEETQYF
j_gene: TRBJ2-4; v_gene: TRBV3-1/TRBV3-2; abundance: .; d_gene: .; CDR3nt: TGTGCCAGCAGCCCAACAGCGTCGGGGTACATTCAGTACTTC; CDR3aa: CASSPTASGYIQYF
j_gene: TRBJ2-3; v_gene: TRBV28; abundance: .; d_gene: .; CDR3nt: TGTGCCAGCAGTTCCGGGGGTAGTACAGATACGCAGTATTTT; CDR3aa: CASSSGGSTDTQYF
j_gene: TRBJ2-2; v_gene: TRBV28; abundance: .; d_gene: TRBD2; CDR3nt: TGTGCCAGCAGTTTTACTAGCGAGGACGGGGAGCTGTTTTTT; CDR3aa: CASSFTSEDGELFF
j_gene: TRBJ2-7; v_gene: TRBV3-1/TRBV3-2; abundance: few; d_gene: .; CDR3nt: TGTGCCAGCAGCCAAGATCTTTTCCCACGGTGGTTC; CDR3aa: CASSQDLFPRWF
j_gene: TRBJ2-2; v_gene: TRBV27; abundance: .; d_gene: .; CDR3nt: TGTGCCAGCAGTTTAAGACCGCCTGACTTTAACACCGGGGAGCTGTTTTTT; CDR3aa: CASSLRPPDFNTGELFF
j_gene: TRBJ2-7; v_gene: TRBV27; abundance: .; d_gene: .; CDR3nt: TGTGCCAGCAGTGGGGCGGGGGCGTTGAACGAGCAGTACTTC; CDR3aa: CASSGAGALNEQYF
j_gene: TRBJ2-5; v_gene: TRBV5-5; abundance: .; d_gene: TRBD1; CDR3nt: TGTGCCAGCAGCTCCTCCGGGACAGAAGAGACCCAGTACTTC; CDR3aa: CASSSSGTEETQYF
j_gene: TRBJ1-1; v_gene: TRBV4-2; abundance: .; d_gene: .; CDR3nt: TGTGCCAGCAGCCAAGATCCGGGTGCGAACACTGAAGCTTTCTTT; CDR3aa: CASSQDPGANTEAFF
j_gene: TRBJ1-3; v_gene: TRBV6-5; abundance: .; d_gene: .; CDR3nt: TGTGCCAGCAGGCCCGGGGGGGCCGGAAACACCATATATTTT; CDR3aa: CASRPGGAGNTIYF
j_gene: TRBJ1-3; v_gene: TRBV14; abundance: .; d_gene: TRBD1; CDR3nt: TGTGCCAGCAGCCAAGCCCCGACAGGGGTTCGCGGAAACACCATATATTTT; CDR3aa: CASSQAPTGVRGNTIYF
j_gene: TRBJ2-3; v_gene: TRBV10-3; abundance: .; d_gene: TRBD2; CDR3nt: TGTGCCATCAGGCCGGGACTAGCGGGGGGCGATTTCGGAACAGATACGCAGTATTTT; CDR3aa: CAIRPGLAGGDFGTDTQYF
j_gene: TRBJ2-7; v_gene: TRBV11-3; abundance: .; d_gene: TRBD1; CDR3nt: TGTGCCAGCATCCTGCCGGGACAGGGTTTTTACGAGCAGTACTTC; CDR3aa: CASILPGQGFYEQYF
j_gene: TRBJ1-1; v_gene: TRBV5-4; abundance: .; d_gene: .; CDR3nt: TGTGCCAGCAGCTTGGTGACAGATATGAACACTGAAGCTTTCTTT; CDR3aa: CASSLVTDMNTEAFF
j_gene: TRBJ2-7; v_gene: TRBV6-2/TRBV6-3; abundance: .; d_gene: .; CDR3nt: TGTGCCAGCAGTTACCAGGGCTCCTACGAGCAGTACTTC; CDR3aa: CASSYQGSYEQYF
j_gene: TRBJ2-7; v_gene: TRBV6-1; abundance: .; d_gene: TRBD2; CDR3nt: TGTGCCAGCAGTGAATCGGGGACTAGCGCCCAAATGTACTTC; CDR3aa: CASSESGTSAQMYF
j_gene: TRBJ1-5; v_gene: TRBV11-2; abundance: few; d_gene: .; CDR3nt: TGTGCCAGCACCTACATACGGCGGAATCAGCCCCAGCATTTT; CDR3aa: CASTYIRRNQPQHF
j_gene: TRBJ2-2; v_gene: TRBV7-3; abundance: .; d_gene: .; CDR3nt: TGTGCCAGCAGCTTAAAAGCTAAAACCGGGGAGCTGTTTTTT; CDR3aa: CASSLKAKTGELFF
j_gene: TRBJ2-4; v_gene: TRBV5-8; abundance: .; d_gene: .; CDR3nt: TGTGCCAGCAGCTCTAGGACAACGATAGCCAAAAACATTCAGTACTTC; CDR3aa: CASSSRTTIAKNIQYF
j_gene: TRBJ2-7; v_gene: TRBV6-5; abundance: once; d_gene: TRBD2; CDR3nt: TGTGCCAGCAGTATCCAGCGGGGAGCCTACGAGCAGTACTTC; CDR3aa: CASSIQRGAYEQYF